This T cell receptor beta chain came from a study of T cells in Graves' hyperthyroidism and ophthalmopathy. At least ten counts were recorded for this clonotype. Amplification of TCR beta CDR3 regions was performed using RNA transcripts as template. Carried out on the TCR CDR3, a first-round RT-PCR used the HTBI primer set. TCRdb reanalysed the multiplex PCR reads using MiXCR and keeps one entry per CDR3 protein. The table lists around 270,000 distinct CDR3 sequences, less than 20% of them singletons. Trimming cost V 1 base and J 5 bases, with 11 bases left between them. From germline, CDR1 is SGHAT and CDR2 FQNNGV. CDR3 length: 14 residues. Reasons for excluding patients were uncontrolled infection, other autoimmune disease, pregnancy or lactation.

Material for sequencing was blood. This receptor was identified in a man aged 45-65 years with Graves' ophthalmopathy. The V and J genes are TRBV11-2 and TRBJ1-1, with D uncertain. Written as DNA, the CDR3 is TGTGCCAGCAGCTTAGGCGAGGCAGGAACTGAAGCTTTCTTT. Residues: CASSLGEAGTEAFF.